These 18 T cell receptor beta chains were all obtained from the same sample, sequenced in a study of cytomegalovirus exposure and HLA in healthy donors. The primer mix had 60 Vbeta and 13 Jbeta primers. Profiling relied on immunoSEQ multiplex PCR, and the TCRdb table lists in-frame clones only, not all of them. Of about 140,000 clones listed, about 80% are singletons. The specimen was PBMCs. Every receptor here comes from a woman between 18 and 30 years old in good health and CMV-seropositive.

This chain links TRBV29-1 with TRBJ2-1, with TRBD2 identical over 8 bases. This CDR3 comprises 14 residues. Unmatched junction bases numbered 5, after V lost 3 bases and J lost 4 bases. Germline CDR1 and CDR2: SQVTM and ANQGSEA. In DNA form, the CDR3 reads TGCAGCGTTGATAAAGCGGGGGTTTACAATGAGCAGTTCTTC. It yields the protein CSVDKAGVYNEQFF.

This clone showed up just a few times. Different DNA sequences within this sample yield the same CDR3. CDR3 coding DNA: TGTGCCAGCAGTTCTACGGTGAACACTGAAGCTTTCTTT. Translated, it gives CASSSTVNTEAFF. This chain uses TRBV28 with TRBJ1-1; D gene uncertain. CDR3 length: 13 residues. Per the germline V gene, CDR1 is MDHEN and CDR2 is SYDVKM. V dropped 4 bases and J dropped 0 bases, with 6 bases sitting between them.

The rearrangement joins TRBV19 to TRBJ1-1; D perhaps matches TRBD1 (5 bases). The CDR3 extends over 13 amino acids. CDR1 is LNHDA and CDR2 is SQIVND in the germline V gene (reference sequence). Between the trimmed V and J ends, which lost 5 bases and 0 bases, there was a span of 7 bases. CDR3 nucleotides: TGTGCCAGTAGTCTGACAGTGAACACTGAAGCTTTCTTT. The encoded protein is CASSLTVNTEAFF. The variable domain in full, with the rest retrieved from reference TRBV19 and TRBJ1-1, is DGGITQSPKYLFRKEGQNVTLSCEQNLNHDAMYWYRQDPGQGLRLIYYSQIVNDFQKGDIAEGYSVSREKKESFPLTVTSAQKNPTAFYLCASSLTVNTEAFFGQGTRLTVV.

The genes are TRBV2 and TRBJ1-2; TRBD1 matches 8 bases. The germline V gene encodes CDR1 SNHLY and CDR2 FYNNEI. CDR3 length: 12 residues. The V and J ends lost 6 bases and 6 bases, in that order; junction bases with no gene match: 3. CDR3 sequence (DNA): TGTGCCAGCAGGGAACAGGGGGATGGCTACACCTTC. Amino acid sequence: CASREQGDGYTF.

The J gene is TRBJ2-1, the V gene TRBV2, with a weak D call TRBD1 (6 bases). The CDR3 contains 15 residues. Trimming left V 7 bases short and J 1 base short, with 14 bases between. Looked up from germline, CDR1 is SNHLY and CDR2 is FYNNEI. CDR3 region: CASITGPASYNEQFF. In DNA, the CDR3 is TGTGCCAGCATAACAGGGCCAGCGTCCTACAATGAGCAGTTCTTC.

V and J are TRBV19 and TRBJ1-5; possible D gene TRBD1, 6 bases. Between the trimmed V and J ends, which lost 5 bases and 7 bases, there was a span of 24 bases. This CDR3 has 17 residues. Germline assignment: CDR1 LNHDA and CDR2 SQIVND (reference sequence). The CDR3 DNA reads TGTGCCAGTAGTGCCTCCGGGCAGGGGAAGTCTAAGCAGCCCCAGCATTTT. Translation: CASSASGQGKSKQPQHF.

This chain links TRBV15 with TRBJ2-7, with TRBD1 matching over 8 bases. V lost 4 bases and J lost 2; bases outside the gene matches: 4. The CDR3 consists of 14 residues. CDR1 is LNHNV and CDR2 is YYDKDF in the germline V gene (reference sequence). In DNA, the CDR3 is TGTGCCACCAGCATATACAGGGGGACCTACGAGCAGTACTTC. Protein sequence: CATSIYRGTYEQYF.

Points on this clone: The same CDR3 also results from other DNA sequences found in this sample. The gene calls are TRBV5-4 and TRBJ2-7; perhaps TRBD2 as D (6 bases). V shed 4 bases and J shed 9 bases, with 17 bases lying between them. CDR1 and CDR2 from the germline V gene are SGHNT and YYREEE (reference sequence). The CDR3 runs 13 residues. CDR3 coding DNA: TGTGCCAGCAGCCTGGTTACGGACGGGAGGCAGTACTTC. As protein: CASSLVTDGRQYF.

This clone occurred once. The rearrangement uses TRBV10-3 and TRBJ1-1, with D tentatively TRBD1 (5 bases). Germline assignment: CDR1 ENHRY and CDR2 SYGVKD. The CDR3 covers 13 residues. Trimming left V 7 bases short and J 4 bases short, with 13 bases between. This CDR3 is CAINGGLGTEAFF. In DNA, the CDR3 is TGTGCCATCAACGGGGGTCTTGGCACTGAAGCTTTCTTT.

CDR3 in DNA: TGTGCCTCAGACGGACAGCTGAACACTGAAGCTTTCTTT. Residues: CASDGQLNTEAFF. This rearrangement joins TRBV30 to TRBJ1-1, with D perhaps matching TRBD1 (6 bases). V lost 7 bases, J lost 0 bases, and 12 bases lay in between. The CDR3 is 13 residues long. Germline V CDR1 and CDR2: GTSNPN, SVGIG (reference sequence).

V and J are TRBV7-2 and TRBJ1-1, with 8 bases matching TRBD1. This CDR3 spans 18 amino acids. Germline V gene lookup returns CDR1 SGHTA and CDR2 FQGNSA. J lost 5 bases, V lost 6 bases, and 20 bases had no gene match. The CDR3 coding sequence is TGTGCCAGCAGTTACGATGAGACAGGGGCCCTTTTAGATACTGAAGCTTTCTTT. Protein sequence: CASSYDETGALLDTEAFF.

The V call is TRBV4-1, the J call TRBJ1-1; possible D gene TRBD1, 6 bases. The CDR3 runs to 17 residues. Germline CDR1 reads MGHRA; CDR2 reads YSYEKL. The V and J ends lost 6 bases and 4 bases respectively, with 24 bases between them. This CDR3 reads CASRTPGAMRVGTEAFF. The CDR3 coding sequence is TGCGCCAGCAGGACTCCAGGGGCTATGAGGGTGGGCACTGAAGCTTTCTTT.

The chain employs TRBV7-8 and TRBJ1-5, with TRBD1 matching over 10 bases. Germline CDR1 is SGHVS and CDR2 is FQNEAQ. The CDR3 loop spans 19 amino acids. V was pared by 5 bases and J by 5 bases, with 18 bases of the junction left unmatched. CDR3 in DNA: TGTGCCAGCAGCCAAGGGACAGGGGCTCTTAGCCGGGGATATCAGCCCCAGCATTTT. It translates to CASSQGTGALSRGYQPQHF.

The CDR3 DNA sequence: TGTGCCACCGATGACAGGCTGAATTCACCCCTCCACTTT. This gives the protein CATDDRLNSPLHF. V and J are TRBV28 and TRBJ1-6; tentative D call: TRBD1 (6 bases). The CDR3 spans 13 residues. Germline V gives CDR1 MDHEN, CDR2 SYDVKM. V dropped 10 bases and J dropped 7 bases, with 14 bases sitting between them.

CDR3 loop: CASSALQGRGNQPQHF. The CDR3 DNA follows: TGTGCCAGCAGTGCCTTACAGGGAAGGGGTAATCAGCCCCAGCATTTT. The chain combines TRBV6-1 with TRBJ1-5; D possibly corresponds to TRBD1 (6 bases). The V end was cut by 4 bases, the J end by 4 bases, with 17 bases between. This CDR3 spans 16 amino acids. The germline CDR1 and CDR2 sequences are MNHNS and SASEGT.

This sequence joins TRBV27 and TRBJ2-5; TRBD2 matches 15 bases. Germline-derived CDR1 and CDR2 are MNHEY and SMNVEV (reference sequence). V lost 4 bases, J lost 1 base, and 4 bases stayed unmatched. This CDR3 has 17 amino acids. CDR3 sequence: CASSWRGLAGGQETQYF. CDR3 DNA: TGTGCCAGCAGTTGGAGGGGACTAGCGGGGGGCCAAGAGACCCAGTACTTC.

The CDR3 coding sequence is TGTGCCAGCTCACAATCGGCCGGGTACACTGAAGCTTTCTTT. Translated: CASSQSAGYTEAFF. V and J are TRBV18 and TRBJ1-1; D is ambiguous. This CDR3 region has 14 residues. Deletions cut 4 bases from V and 3 bases from J, with 12 bases between. CDR1 and CDR2 (germline): KGHSH, LQKENI.

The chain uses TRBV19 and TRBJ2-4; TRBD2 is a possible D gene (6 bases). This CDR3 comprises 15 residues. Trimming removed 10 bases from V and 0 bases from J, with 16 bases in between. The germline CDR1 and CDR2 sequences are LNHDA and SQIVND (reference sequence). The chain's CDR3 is CATSLRRVAKNIQYF. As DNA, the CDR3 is TGTGCCACCTCACTCAGGAGGGTAGCCAAAAACATTCAGTACTTC.